Following are 17 T cell receptor beta chains from one sample sequenced in a study of blood T cell repertoires in COVID-19 (dated by TCRdb to about 2020). Receptor libraries were prepared by the immunoSEQ multiplex PCR assay. TCRdb mirrors the immuneACCESS table, restricted to in-frame sequences. Some clones are absent from its copies; in checked studies, under half trace to an unresolved V gene, and the reason for the others is unknown. This sample lists approximately 86,000 clones; approximately 80% were detected once. The top ten clones comprise under 3.5% of the sample. Sequencing was performed on peripheral blood. These receptors originate from a man aged 50-60 years with acute or convalescent COVID-19.

This chain joins TRBV29-1 and TRBJ2-1; TRBD2 matches 13 bases. Germline assignment: CDR1 SQVTM and CDR2 ANQGSEA. This CDR3 region has 18 residues. After removal of 3 bases from V and 4 bases from J, the junction contained 12 bases not matched to a gene. The CDR3 nucleotides are TGCAGCGTTGATTTAACTAGCGGGGGGGCGTTTAATTACAATGAGCAGTTCTTC. Protein product: CSVDLTSGGAFNYNEQFF.

V and J are TRBV30 and TRBJ1-4; 9 nucleotides line up with TRBD1. Germline assignment: CDR1 GTSNPN and CDR2 SVGIG (reference sequence). This CDR3 is built from 13 residues. V lost 8 bases, J lost 3 bases, and 4 bases stayed unmatched. The CDR3 reads CAGQGSANEKLFF. CDR3 DNA sequence: TGTGCCGGACAGGGGAGCGCTAATGAAAAACTGTTTTTT.

The rearrangement uses TRBV5-4 and TRBJ2-2; the D is unclear. The V gene lost 0 bases and the J gene lost 8 bases, with 5 bases spanning the gap. CDR1 is SGHNT, CDR2 YYREEE, per germline (reference sequence). This CDR3 has 12 amino acids. CDR3: CASSLGVGELFF. The CDR3 DNA sequence: TGTGCCAGCAGCTTGGGAGTAGGGGAGCTGTTTTTT.

This clone has just one count. The chain has TRBV5-5 and TRBJ1-1, with D possibly matching TRBD1 (5 bases). Trimming pared 4 bases from V and 4 bases from J, leaving 14 bases between. Germline CDR1 is SGHKS and CDR2 is YYEKEE (reference sequence). This CDR3 spans 14 amino acids. The CDR3 sequence is CASSIQGSGTEAFF. DNA for the CDR3: TGTGCCAGCAGCATCCAGGGTAGCGGCACTGAAGCTTTCTTT.

The rearrangement joins TRBV10-3 to TRBJ2-2; possibly TRBD1 for D (7 bases). Germline V gene lookup returns CDR1 ENHRY and CDR2 SYGVKD. CDR3 size: 12 residues. V lost 11 bases to trimming and J lost 3 bases, with 10 bases between them. The DNA of the CDR3 is TGTGCCTCCAGGGGGGACACCGGGGAGCTGTTTTTT. Encoded protein: CASRGDTGELFF.

The chain carries TRBV3-1 (or the pseudogene TRBV3-2) and TRBJ1-2, with a possible D match to TRBD1 (5 bases). Germline V gene sequence: CDR1 LGHDT, CDR2 YNNKEL (reference sequence). The V and J ends lost 1 base and 4 bases respectively, with 19 bases between them. The CDR3 extends over 17 amino acids. DNA for the CDR3: TGTGCCAGCAGCCAAGTTACTCGGTTAGGGACTTTCTATGGCTACACCTTC. Protein sequence: CASSQVTRLGTFYGYTF.

This clone was counted between two and nine times. The rearrangement links TRBV7-9 to TRBJ1-1; the D is unclear. Germline V gives CDR1 SEHNR, CDR2 FQNEAQ (reference sequence). CDR3 length: 13 residues. V lost 3 bases, J lost 0 bases, and 5 bases lay in between. CDR3 amino acids: CASSLEVNTEAFF. CDR3 DNA sequence: TGTGCCAGCAGCTTGGAGGTGAACACTGAAGCTTTCTTT.

The V gene is TRBV10-3, the J gene TRBJ1-6; D is possibly TRBD1 (5 bases). This CDR3 contains 15 residues. Germline-derived CDR1 and CDR2 are ENHRY and SYGVKD. Trimming pared 0 bases from V and 7 bases from J, leaving 10 bases between. The CDR3 region is CAISESAGPNSPLHF. The CDR3 coding sequence is TGTGCCATCAGTGAGTCGGCGGGGCCGAATTCACCCCTCCACTTT.

The chain joins TRBV11-1 to TRBJ2-5; weak D call: TRBD2 (5 bases). Germline CDR1 reads SGHAT; CDR2 reads FQDESV (reference sequence). The CDR3 is 14 amino acids. V was clipped by 1 base and J by 3 bases, with 9 bases between them. For the CDR3, the DNA is TGTGCCAGCAGCTTAGACGGGATGAAAGAGACCCAGTACTTC. Translation: CASSLDGMKETQYF. The entire variable domain, with the rest obtained from reference TRBV11-1 and TRBJ2-5, is as follows: EAEVAQSPRYKITEKSQAVAFWCDPISGHATLYWYRQILGQGPELLVQFQDESVVDDSQLPKDRFSAERLKGVDSTLKIQPAELGDSAMYLCASSLDGMKETQYFGPGTRLLVL.

The chain employs TRBV29-1 and TRBJ1-1, with 7 bases matching TRBD1. The germline V gene has CDR1 SQVTM and CDR2 ANQGSEA. After removal of 7 bases from V and 0 bases from J, the junction contained 5 bases not matched to a gene. The CDR3 is 13 amino acids. In nucleotides, the CDR3 is TGCAGCGCTGCCGGGACAGTGAACACTGAAGCTTTCTTT. It yields the protein CSAAGTVNTEAFF. The whole variable domain, remainder taken from reference TRBV29-1 and TRBJ1-1, is SAVISQKPSRDICQRGTSLTIQCQVDSQVTMMFWYRQQPGQSLTLIATANQGSEATYESGFVIDKFPISRPNLTFSTLTVSNMSPEDSSIYLCSAAGTVNTEAFFGQGTRLTVV.

The rearrangement links TRBV18 to TRBJ2-3; 10 bases are shared with TRBD2. The V segment lost 6 bases and the J segment 5 bases; nucleotides outside the gene matches: 8. Germline V gives CDR1 KGHSH, CDR2 LQKENI. The CDR3 length is 15 residues. The CDR3 reads CASSLSSGGGDTQYF. In nucleotides, the CDR3 is TGTGCCAGCTCCCTTTCTAGCGGGGGAGGAGATACGCAGTATTTT. Looking up the rest from reference TRBV18 and TRBJ2-3 gives the full variable domain: NAGVMQNPRHLVRRRGQEARLRCSPMKGHSHVYWYRQLPEEGLKFMVYLQKENIIDESGMPKERFSAEFPKEGPSILRIQQVVRGDSAAYFCASSLSSGGGDTQYFGPGTRLTVL.

In its sample, this clone was seen a few times. V usage is TRBV19 and J usage is TRBJ1-6, with 7 bases matching TRBD1. The junction had 5 bases not matched to a gene; V was cut back by 2 bases and J by 10 bases. CDR1 and CDR2 from the germline V gene are LNHDA and SQIVND (reference sequence). The CDR3 extends over 14 amino acids. CDR3 coding DNA: TGTGCCAGTAGTATATCAGGGGGTAGCTCACCCCTCCACTTT. This sequence encodes CASSISGGSSPLHF.

CDR3 coding DNA: TGTGCCAGTAGTATGGGGGGAGTCCCCTACAATGAGCAGTTCTTC. It translates to CASSMGGVPYNEQFF. This chain links TRBV19 with TRBJ2-1; D is perhaps TRBD2 (6 bases). The CDR3 covers 15 residues. Germline V lookup: CDR1 LNHDA, CDR2 SQIVND (reference sequence). Trimming cost V 3 bases and J 2 bases, with 11 bases left between them.

V is TRBV30 and J is TRBJ2-5; 8 nucleotides match TRBD1. Trimming took 6 bases from V and 5 from J; bases not matched to a gene: 8. Germline V gene lookup returns CDR1 GTSNPN and CDR2 SVGIG (reference sequence). The CDR3 runs to 13 residues. This chain's CDR3 is CACLGQGRETQYF. The CDR3 coding sequence is TGTGCCTGCCTTGGACAGGGAAGGGAGACCCAGTACTTC. The full variable domain, with the rest looked up from reference TRBV30 and TRBJ2-5, is SQTIHQWPATLVQPVGSPLSLECTVEGTSNPNLYWYRQAAGRGLQLLFYSVGIGQISSEVPQNLSASRPQDRQFILSSKKLLLSDSGFYLCACLGQGRETQYFGPGTRLLVL.

J is TRBJ1-4 and V is TRBV7-2, with 7 bases fitting TRBD1. Germline V gene lookup returns CDR1 SGHTA and CDR2 FQGNSA. V was clipped by 3 bases and J by 0 bases; unmatched bases: 7. This CDR3 is built from 17 residues. CDR3 sequence: CASSLNGGTATNEKLFF. The CDR3, as DNA: TGTGCCAGCAGCTTGAATGGAGGGACAGCAACTAATGAAAAACTGTTTTTT. Together with reference TRBV7-2 and TRBJ1-4, the CDR3 gives the full variable domain: GAGVSQSPSNKVTEKGKDVELRCDPISGHTALYWYRQSLGQGLEFLIYFQGNSAPDKSGLPSDRFSAERTGGSVSTLTIQRTQQEDSAVYLCASSLNGGTATNEKLFFGSGTQLSVL.

V gene TRBV19 combines with J gene TRBJ1-4; D unclear. The CDR3 consists of 14 residues. Germline-derived CDR1 and CDR2 are LNHDA and SQIVND (reference sequence). V dropped 3 bases and J dropped 8 bases, with 13 bases sitting between them. CDR3 amino acids: CASSMKQDGEKLFF. DNA for the CDR3: TGTGCCAGTAGTATGAAGCAGGATGGGGAAAAACTGTTTTTT.

Only one count was recorded for this clone. This rearrangement joins TRBV7-3 to TRBJ2-2, with 8 bases matching TRBD2. The J segment lost 6 bases and the V segment lost 2 bases, leaving 8 bases of the junction unmatched. This CDR3 spans 16 amino acids. Germline CDR1 SGHTA, CDR2 FQGTGA. CDR3 in amino acids: CASSLPPGGPAGELFF. The DNA of the CDR3 is TGTGCCAGCAGCTTACCCCCGGGAGGGCCGGCCGGGGAGCTGTTTTTT.